Each of the 10 T cell receptor beta chains below was sequenced from the same sample in a study of T-cell reconstitution after alpha-beta-depleted transplantation in children listed by TCRdb under 2016. The library was obtained by PCR. Reads for this sample came from an Illumina HiSeq 2500. To normalize quantification of the TCRbeta repertoire, the TCR libraries were built with molecular barcoding that relied on unique molecular identifiers. The public reads were reprocessed in TCRdb via fastp at Q25 and MiXCR, keeping in-frame beta chains. All rows with the same CDR3 protein become a single entry with the most common DNA and genes. This sample is represented by about 47,000 distinct CDR3 sequences; under 60% of them were singletons. The ten largest clones add up to roughly two fifths of the sample. This sample's treatment or condition label indicates: allogeneic hematopoietic cell transplantation with graft depleted of TCRalphabeta T cells and CD19 B cells.

The sequencing here drew on peripheral blood, taken before TCRalphabeta/CD19-depleted stem cell transplant. The receptors stem from a boy in the first two years of life with SCID, due to receive a stem cell transplant.

This clonotype was seen only a few times. The rearrangement links TRBV20-1 to TRBJ2-1, with a tentative D call TRBD1 (5 bases). This CDR3 comprises 16 residues. Between the trimmed V and J ends, which lost 5 bases and 0 bases, there was a span of 17 bases. In germline, CDR1 is DFQATT, CDR2 SNEGSKA (reference sequence). CDR3: CSAYPGAVISYNEQFF. In nucleotides, the CDR3 is TGCAGTGCTTATCCTGGGGCGGTGATCTCCTACAATGAGCAGTTCTTC.

This clonotype was counted between two and nine times. This rearrangement joins TRBV3-1 to TRBJ2-1, with a possible D match to TRBD2 (6 bases). The CDR3 runs to 13 residues. V shed 0 bases and J shed 8 bases, with 8 bases lying between them. The germline CDR1 and CDR2 sequences are LGHDT and YNNKEL (reference sequence). In DNA form, the CDR3 reads TGTGCCAGCAGCCAAGAACTAGCCGATGAGCAGTTCTTC. Protein: CASSQELADEQFF.

The chain is built from TRBV3-1 and TRBJ2-5, with 16 bases matching TRBD2. The germline V gene has CDR1 LGHDT and CDR2 YNNKEL (reference sequence). The V and J ends lost 4 bases and 6 bases, in that order; junction bases with no gene match: 14. This CDR3 is built from 19 residues. The CDR3 here is CASSPGTSGGAGSWKTQYF. In DNA form, the CDR3 reads TGTGCCAGCAGCCCCGGGACTAGCGGGGGGGCCGGTTCATGGAAGACCCAGTACTTC.

This clonotype showed up many times. V is TRBV5-1 and J is TRBJ2-1; D not resolved. Germline V gives CDR1 SGHRS, CDR2 YFSETQ. V lost 0 bases, J lost 2 bases, and 9 bases lay in between. The CDR3 is made up of 15 amino acids. CDR3 sequence (DNA): TGCGCCAGCAGCTTGGTTCCAGGACCCTACAATGAGCAGTTCTTC. It encodes CASSLVPGPYNEQFF.

J is TRBJ2-2 and V is TRBV4-3; 8 positions agree with TRBD1. Germline CDR1 reads LGHNA; CDR2 reads YSLEER. Trimming removed 0 bases from V and 4 bases from J; junction bases left unmatched: 4. The CDR3 spans 16 residues. The CDR3 DNA is TGCGCCAGCAGCCAAGAACTCCAGGGGGCCACCGGGGAGCTGTTTTTT. This translates into CASSQELQGATGELFF.

This clonotype has only one observation. The chain joins TRBV10-3 to TRBJ2-2; D is ambiguous. V lost 3 bases to trimming and J lost 6 bases, with 14 bases between them. The CDR3 loop spans 15 amino acids. Per the germline V gene, CDR1 is ENHRY and CDR2 is SYGVKD. Here the CDR3 DNA reads TGTGCCATCAGTGACCGACGACCAAGGGCCGGGGAGCTGTTTTTT. Its translation: CAISDRRPRAGELFF.

This sequence joins TRBV18 and TRBJ2-3; D possibly corresponds to TRBD2 (6 bases). Germline V gives CDR1 KGHSH, CDR2 LQKENI. This CDR3 region has 16 residues. The germline V and J ends were trimmed by 0 bases and 2 bases, with 12 bases remaining between them. Written as DNA, the CDR3 is TGTGCCAGCTCACCACCGGGCGGGGCCGTCACAGATACGCAGTATTTT. Translation gives CASSPPGGAVTDTQYF.

V and J are TRBV7-9 and TRBJ1-1; 8 bases map to TRBD1. The CDR3 extends over 14 amino acids. Trimming cost V 5 bases and J 5 bases; bases outside gene matches: 7. Germline V gene sequence: CDR1 SEHNR, CDR2 FQNEAQ (reference sequence). The CDR3 here is CASSQQGGRTEAFF. As DNA, the CDR3 is TGTGCCAGCAGCCAACAGGGGGGGAGGACTGAAGCTTTCTTT.

V usage is TRBV5-5 and J usage is TRBJ2-7, with D possibly being TRBD2 (5 bases). The V gene's germline CDR1 is SGHKS and CDR2 YYEKEE (reference sequence). V was trimmed by 2 bases and J by 5 bases, leaving 11 bases between them. The CDR3 spans 13 residues. In nucleotides, the CDR3 is TGTGCCAGCAGCTTAAGAGGGAGCCACGAGCAGTACTTC. Translating it yields CASSLRGSHEQYF.

The chain recombines TRBV6-1 with TRBJ2-5; possible D gene TRBD1, 6 bases. Per the germline V gene, CDR1 is MNHNS and CDR2 is SASEGT. This CDR3 has 15 amino acids. V was cut by 5 bases and J by 1 base, with 14 bases left in between. The CDR3 reads CASSPKTGGQETQYF. In DNA form, the CDR3 reads TGTGCCAGCAGTCCCAAGACAGGAGGCCAAGAGACCCAGTACTTC.